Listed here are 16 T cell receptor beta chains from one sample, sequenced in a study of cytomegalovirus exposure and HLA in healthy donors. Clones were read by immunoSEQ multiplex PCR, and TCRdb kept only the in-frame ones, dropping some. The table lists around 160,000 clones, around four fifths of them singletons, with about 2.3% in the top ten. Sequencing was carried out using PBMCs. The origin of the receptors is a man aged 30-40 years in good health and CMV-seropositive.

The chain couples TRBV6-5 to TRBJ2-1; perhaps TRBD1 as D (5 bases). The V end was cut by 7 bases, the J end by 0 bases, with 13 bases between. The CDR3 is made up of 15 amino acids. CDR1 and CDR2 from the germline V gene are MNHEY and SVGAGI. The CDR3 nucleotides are TGTGCCAGCACTCAAAAAGACAGCTCCTACAATGAGCAGTTCTTC. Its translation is CASTQKDSSYNEQFF.

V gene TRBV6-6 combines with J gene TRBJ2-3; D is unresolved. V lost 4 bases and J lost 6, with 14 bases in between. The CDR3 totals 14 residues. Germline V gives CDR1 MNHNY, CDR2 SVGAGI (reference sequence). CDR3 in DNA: TGTGCCAGCAGTTTCCCCGGCGGTGTGGATACGCAGTATTTT. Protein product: CASSFPGGVDTQYF.

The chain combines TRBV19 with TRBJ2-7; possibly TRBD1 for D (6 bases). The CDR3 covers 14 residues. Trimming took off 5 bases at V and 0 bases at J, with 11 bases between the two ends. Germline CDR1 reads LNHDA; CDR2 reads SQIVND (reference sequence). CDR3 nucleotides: TGTGCCAGTAGTCACAGGACAGCCTCCTACGAGCAGTACTTC. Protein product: CASSHRTASYEQYF.

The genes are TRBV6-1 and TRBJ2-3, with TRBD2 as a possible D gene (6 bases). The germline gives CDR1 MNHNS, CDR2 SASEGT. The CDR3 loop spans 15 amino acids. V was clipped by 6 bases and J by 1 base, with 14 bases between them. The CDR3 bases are TGTGCCAGCAGGCAACGGGACTTTGGCACAGATACGCAGTATTTT. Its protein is CASRQRDFGTDTQYF.

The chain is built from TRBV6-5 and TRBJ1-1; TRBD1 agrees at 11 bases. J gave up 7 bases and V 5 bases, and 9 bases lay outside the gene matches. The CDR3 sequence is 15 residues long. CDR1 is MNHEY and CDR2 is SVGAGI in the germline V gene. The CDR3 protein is CASSPTGTGGGEAFF. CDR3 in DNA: TGTGCCAGCAGTCCCACCGGGACAGGGGGAGGTGAAGCTTTCTTT.

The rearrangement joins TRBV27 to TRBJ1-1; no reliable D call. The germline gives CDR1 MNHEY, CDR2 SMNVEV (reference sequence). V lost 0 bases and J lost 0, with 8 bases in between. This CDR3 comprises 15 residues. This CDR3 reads CASSLSKLMNTEAFF. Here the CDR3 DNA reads TGTGCCAGCAGTTTATCGAAGCTGATGAACACTGAAGCTTTCTTT.

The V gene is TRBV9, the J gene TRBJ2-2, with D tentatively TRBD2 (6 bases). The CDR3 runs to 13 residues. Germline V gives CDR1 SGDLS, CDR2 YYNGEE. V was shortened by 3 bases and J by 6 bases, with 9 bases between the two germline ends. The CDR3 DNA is TGTGCCAGCAGCGCCCCGGGGGCCGGGGAGCTGTTTTTT. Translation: CASSAPGAGELFF.

The CDR3 region has the DNA TGTGCCAGCAGTGAATCGGGGGGGAGCTCCTACAATGAGCAGTTCTTC. Translated, it gives CASSESGGSSYNEQFF. The V gene is TRBV2, the J gene TRBJ2-1; TRBD2 agrees at 8 bases. CDR3 size: 16 residues. Trimming removed 2 bases from V and 0 bases from J; junction bases left unmatched: 3. Germline V gives CDR1 SNHLY, CDR2 FYNNEI.

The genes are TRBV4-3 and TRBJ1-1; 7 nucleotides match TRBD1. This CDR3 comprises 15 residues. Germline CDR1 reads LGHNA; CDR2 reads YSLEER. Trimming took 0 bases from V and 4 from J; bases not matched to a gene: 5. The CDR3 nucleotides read TGCGCCAGCAGCCAAGAAGGGACAGTAGGCACTGAAGCTTTCTTT. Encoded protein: CASSQEGTVGTEAFF.

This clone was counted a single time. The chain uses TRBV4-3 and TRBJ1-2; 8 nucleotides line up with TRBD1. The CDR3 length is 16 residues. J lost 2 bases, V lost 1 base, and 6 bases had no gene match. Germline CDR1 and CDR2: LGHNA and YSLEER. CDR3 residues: CASSQVWDRNNYGYTF. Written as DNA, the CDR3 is TGCGCCAGCAGCCAAGTGTGGGACAGGAACAACTATGGCTACACCTTC.

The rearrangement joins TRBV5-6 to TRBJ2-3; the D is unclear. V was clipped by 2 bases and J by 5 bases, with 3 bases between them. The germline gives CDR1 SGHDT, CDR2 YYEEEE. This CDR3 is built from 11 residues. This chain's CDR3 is CASSFLDTQYF. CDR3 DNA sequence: TGTGCCAGCAGCTTTCTAGATACGCAGTATTTT.

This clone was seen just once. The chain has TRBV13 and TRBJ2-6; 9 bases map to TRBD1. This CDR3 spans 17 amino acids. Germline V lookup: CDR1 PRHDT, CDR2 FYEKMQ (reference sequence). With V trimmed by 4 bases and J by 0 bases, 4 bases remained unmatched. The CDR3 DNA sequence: TGTGCCAGCAGCTGGGGGACAGGGAGCTCTGGGGCCAACGTCCTGACTTTC. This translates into CASSWGTGSSGANVLTF.

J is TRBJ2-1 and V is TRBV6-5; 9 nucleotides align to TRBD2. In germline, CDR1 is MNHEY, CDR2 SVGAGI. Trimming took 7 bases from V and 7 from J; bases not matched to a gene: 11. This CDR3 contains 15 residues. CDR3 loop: CASKIVQAGGNEQFF. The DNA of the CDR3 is TGTGCCAGCAAGATTGTACAGGCGGGGGGGAATGAGCAGTTCTTC.

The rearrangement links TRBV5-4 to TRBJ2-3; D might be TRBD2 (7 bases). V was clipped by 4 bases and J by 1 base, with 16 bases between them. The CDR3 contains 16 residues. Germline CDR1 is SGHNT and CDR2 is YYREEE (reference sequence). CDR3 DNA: TGTGCCAGCAGCGAGGGGGGGGCTGGGGGCACAGATACGCAGTATTTT. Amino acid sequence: CASSEGGAGGTDTQYF.

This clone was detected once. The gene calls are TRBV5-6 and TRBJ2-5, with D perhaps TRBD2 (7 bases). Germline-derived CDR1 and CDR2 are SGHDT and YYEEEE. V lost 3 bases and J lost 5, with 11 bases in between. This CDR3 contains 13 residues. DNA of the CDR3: TGTGCCAGCAGCTGGGGGGGGCCTGAGACCCAGTACTTC. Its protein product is CASSWGGPETQYF.

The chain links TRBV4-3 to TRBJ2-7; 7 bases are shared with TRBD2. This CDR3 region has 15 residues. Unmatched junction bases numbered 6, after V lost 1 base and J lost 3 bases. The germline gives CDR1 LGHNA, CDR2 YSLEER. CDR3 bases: TGCGCCAGCAGCCAAGCCTATAGCGGGCTCTACGAGCAGTACTTC. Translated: CASSQAYSGLYEQYF.